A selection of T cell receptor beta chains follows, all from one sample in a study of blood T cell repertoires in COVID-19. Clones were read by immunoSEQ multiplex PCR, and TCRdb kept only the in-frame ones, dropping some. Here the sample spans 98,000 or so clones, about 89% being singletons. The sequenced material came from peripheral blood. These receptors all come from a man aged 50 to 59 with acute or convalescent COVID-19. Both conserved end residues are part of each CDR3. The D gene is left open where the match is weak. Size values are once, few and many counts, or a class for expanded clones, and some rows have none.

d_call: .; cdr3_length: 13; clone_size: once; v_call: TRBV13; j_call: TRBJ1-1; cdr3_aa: CASSFRGIGEAFF; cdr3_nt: TGTGCCAGCAGCTTTCGCGGCATTGGTGAAGCTTTCTTT
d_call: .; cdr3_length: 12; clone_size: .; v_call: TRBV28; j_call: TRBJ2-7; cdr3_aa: CASVQGSDEQYF; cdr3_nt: TGTGCCAGCGTCCAGGGGAGTGACGAGCAGTACTTC
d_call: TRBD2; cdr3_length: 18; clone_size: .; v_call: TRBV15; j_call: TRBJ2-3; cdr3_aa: CATSRDHGLAGRTDTQYF; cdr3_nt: TGTGCCACCAGCAGAGATCATGGATTAGCGGGACGCACAGATACGCAGTATTTT
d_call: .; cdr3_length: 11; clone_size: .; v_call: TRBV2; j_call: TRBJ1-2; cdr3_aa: CASSENRVITF; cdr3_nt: TGTGCCAGCAGTGAAAATCGGGTGATCACCTTC
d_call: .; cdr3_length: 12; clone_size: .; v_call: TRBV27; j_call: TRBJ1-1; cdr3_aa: CASSSDTNKAFF; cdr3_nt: TGTGCCAGCAGTTCGGACACTAACAAAGCTTTCTTT
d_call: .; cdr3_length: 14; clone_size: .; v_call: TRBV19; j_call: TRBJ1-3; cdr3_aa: CASSRGEYGNTIYF; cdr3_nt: TGTGCCAGTAGTCGCGGGGAATATGGAAACACCATATATTTT
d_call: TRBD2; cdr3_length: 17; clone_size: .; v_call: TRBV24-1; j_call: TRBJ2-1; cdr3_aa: CATSDLWEGRTYNEQFF; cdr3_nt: TGTGCCACCAGTGATTTGTGGGAGGGCCGGACCTACAATGAGCAGTTCTTC
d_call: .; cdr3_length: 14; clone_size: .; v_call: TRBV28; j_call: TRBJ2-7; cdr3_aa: CASSFRRTVYEQYF; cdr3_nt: TGTGCCAGCAGTTTTCGGAGGACGGTCTACGAGCAGTACTTC
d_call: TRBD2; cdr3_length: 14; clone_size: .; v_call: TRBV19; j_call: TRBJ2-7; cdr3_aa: CASSRLAGDYEQYF; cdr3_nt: TGTGCCAGTTCTAGACTAGCGGGAGACTACGAGCAGTACTTC
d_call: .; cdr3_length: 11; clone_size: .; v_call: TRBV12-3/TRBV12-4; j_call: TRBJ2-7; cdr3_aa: CAISQGGEQYF; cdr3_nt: TGTGCCATAAGTCAGGGCGGCGAGCAGTACTTC
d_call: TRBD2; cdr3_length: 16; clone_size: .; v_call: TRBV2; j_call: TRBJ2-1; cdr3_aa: CASRQRGLAGDNEQFF; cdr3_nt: TGTGCCAGCAGGCAACGGGGACTAGCGGGAGACAATGAGCAGTTCTTC
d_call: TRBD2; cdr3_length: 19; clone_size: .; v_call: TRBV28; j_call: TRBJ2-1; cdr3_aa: CASSPTSLGRGSSYNEQFF; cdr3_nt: TGTGCCAGCAGTCCGACCAGTTTAGGGCGGGGGAGCTCCTACAATGAGCAGTTCTTC
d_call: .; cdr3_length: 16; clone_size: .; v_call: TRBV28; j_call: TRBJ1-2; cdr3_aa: CASTWGQLKTNYGYTF; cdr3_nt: TGTGCCAGCACCTGGGGGCAGCTCAAGACTAACTATGGCTACACCTTC
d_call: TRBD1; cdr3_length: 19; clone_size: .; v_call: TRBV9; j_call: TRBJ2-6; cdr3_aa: CASSVETGGPFTGANVLTF; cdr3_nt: TGTGCCAGCAGCGTAGAGACAGGGGGCCCATTCACTGGGGCCAACGTCCTGACTTTC
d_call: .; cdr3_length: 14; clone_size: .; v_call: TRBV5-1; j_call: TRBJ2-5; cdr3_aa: CASSLAAGKETQYF; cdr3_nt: TGCGCCAGCAGCTTGGCCGCAGGGAAAGAGACCCAGTACTTC
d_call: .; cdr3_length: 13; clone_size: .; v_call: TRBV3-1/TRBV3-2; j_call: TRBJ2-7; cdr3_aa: CASSQPGYLEQYF; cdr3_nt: TGTGCCAGCAGCCAACCAGGGTATCTCGAGCAGTACTTC
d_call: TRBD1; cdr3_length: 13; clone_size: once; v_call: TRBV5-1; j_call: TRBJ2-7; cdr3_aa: CASSWGQGYEQYF; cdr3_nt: TGCGCCAGCAGCTGGGGACAGGGGTACGAGCAGTACTTC
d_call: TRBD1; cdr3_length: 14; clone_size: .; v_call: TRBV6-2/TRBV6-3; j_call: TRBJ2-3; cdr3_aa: CASSLQGAVDTQYF; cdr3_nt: TGTGCCAGCAGTTTACAGGGGGCCGTAGATACGCAGTATTTT
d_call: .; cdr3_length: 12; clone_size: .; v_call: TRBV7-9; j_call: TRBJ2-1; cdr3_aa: CASSYTYYEQFF; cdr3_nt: TGTGCCAGCAGCTATACGTACTATGAGCAGTTCTTC
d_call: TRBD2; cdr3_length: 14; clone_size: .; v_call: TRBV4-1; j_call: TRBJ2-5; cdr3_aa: CASSLIAGSETQYF; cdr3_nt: TGCGCCAGCAGCCTCATAGCGGGCTCAGAGACCCAGTACTTC
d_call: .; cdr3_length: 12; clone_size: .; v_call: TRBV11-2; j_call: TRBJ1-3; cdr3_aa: CASTSAGNTIYF; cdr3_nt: TGTGCCAGCACCTCTGCGGGAAACACCATATATTTT
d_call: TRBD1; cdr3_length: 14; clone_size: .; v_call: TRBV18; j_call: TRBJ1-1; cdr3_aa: CASSQMGQGSVAFF; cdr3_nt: TGTGCCAGCTCTCAAATGGGACAGGGGTCGGTGGCTTTCTTT
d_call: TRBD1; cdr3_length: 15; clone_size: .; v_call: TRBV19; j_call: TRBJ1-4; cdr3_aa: CASNPPGTGKVKLFF; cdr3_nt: TGTGCCAGTAACCCTCCAGGGACAGGGAAAGTAAAACTGTTTTTT
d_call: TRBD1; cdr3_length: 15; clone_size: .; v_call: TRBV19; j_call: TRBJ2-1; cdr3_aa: CASSGGTGAHNEQFF; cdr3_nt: TGTGCCAGTAGCGGGGGGACAGGGGCTCACAATGAGCAGTTCTTC
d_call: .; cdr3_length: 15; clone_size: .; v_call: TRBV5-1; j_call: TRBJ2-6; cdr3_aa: CASSLQGSGANVLTF; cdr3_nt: TGCGCCAGCAGCTTACAGGGCTCTGGGGCCAACGTCCTGACTTTC
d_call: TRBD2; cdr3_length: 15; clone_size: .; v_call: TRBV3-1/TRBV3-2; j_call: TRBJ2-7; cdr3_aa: CASIRSGGSLAEQYF; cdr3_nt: TGTGCCAGCATCCGATCGGGGGGATCTTTGGCAGAGCAGTACTTC
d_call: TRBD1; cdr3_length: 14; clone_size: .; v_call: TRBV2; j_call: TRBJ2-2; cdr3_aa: CASRQGSYGGELFF; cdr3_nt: TGTGCCAGCAGACAGGGGTCCTATGGGGGGGAGCTGTTTTTT
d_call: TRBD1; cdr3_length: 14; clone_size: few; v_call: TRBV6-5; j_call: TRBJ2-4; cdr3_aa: CASRTGAEDRVQYF; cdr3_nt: TGTGCCAGCAGGACGGGGGCCGAGGACAGGGTCCAGTACTTC
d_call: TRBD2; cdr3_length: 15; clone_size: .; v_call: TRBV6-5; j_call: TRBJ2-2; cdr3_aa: CASSHGGSNTGELFF; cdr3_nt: TGTGCCAGCAGCCACGGGGGGTCAAACACCGGGGAGCTGTTTTTT
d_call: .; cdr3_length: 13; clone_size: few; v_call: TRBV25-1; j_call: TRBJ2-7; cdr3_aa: CASTPNQGGEQYF; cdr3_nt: TGTGCCAGCACTCCGAACCAAGGGGGCGAGCAGTACTTC
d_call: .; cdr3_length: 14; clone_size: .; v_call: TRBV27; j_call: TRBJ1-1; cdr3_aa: CASRPTGGNTEAFF; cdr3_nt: TGTGCCAGCCGACCGACGGGTGGAAACACTGAAGCTTTCTTT
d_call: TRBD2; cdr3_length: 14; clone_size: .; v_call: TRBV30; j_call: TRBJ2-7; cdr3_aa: CASDTSGRGLEQYF; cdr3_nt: TGTGCCTCGGACACTAGCGGGAGGGGTCTCGAGCAGTACTTC
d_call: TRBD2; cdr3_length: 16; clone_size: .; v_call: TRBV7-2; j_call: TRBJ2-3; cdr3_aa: CASSLAASGRVDTQYF; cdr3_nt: TGTGCCAGCAGCTTAGCAGCAAGCGGGAGGGTGGATACGCAGTATTTT
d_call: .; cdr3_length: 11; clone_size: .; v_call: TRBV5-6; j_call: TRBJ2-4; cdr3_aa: CASSFLEVQYF; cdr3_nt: TGTGCCAGCAGCTTCCTAGAAGTTCAGTACTTC
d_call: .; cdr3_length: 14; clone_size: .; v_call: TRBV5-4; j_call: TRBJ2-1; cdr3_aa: CASSLLTAEGEQFF; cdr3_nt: TGTGCCAGCTCACTTCTGACGGCCGAGGGTGAGCAGTTCTTC
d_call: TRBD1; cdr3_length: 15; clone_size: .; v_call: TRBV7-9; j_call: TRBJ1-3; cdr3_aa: CASSWGQGDGNTIYF; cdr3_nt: TGTGCCAGCAGCTGGGGACAGGGAGATGGAAACACCATATATTTT
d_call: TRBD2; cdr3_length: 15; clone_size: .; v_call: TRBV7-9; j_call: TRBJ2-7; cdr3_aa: CASSSRDYREYEQYF; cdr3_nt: TGTGCCAGCAGCTCCCGGGACTACCGAGAGTACGAGCAGTACTTC
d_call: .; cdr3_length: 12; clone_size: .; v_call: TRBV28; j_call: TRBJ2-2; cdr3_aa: CASSPTAGELFF; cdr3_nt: TGTGCCAGCAGTCCGACAGCCGGGGAGCTGTTTTTT
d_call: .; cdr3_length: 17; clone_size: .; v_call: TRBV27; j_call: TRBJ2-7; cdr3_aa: CASLSLALSSIRGKQYF; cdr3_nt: TGTGCCAGCCTGTCGCTAGCGTTATCGTCCATACGGGGGAAGCAGTACTTC
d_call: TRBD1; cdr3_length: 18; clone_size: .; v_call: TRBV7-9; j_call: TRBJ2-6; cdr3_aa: CASSPPTGGSSGANVLTF; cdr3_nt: TGTGCCAGCAGCCCACCGACAGGGGGTTCTTCTGGGGCCAACGTCCTGACTTTC
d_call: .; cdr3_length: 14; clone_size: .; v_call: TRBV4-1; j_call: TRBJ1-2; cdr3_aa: CASSQGSGAYGYTF; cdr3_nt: TGCGCCAGCAGCCAAGGTTCAGGGGCCTATGGCTACACCTTC